What follows are 7 T cell receptor beta chains derived from one specimen sequenced in a study of T cell responses to AZD1222 COVID-19 vaccine. Repertoires were generated with immunoSEQ multiplex PCR, while TCRdb's copy carries only in-frame clones and drops some. The table includes 110,000 to 150,000 clones, around 92% detected once. This material consisted of peripheral blood, taken after recovery from COVID-19. Every receptor here comes from an adult who had recovered from COVID-19.

The V gene is TRBV11-2, the J gene TRBJ1-1, with D possibly matching TRBD1 (5 bases). CDR3 length: 13 amino acids. The germline V gene encodes CDR1 SGHAT and CDR2 FQNNGV. Trimming removed 5 bases at V and 8 bases at J, with 15 bases between. The CDR3 sequence is CASSPGTPTEAFF. CDR3 nucleotide sequence: TGTGCCAGCAGCCCAGGGACGCCTACCGAAGCTTTCTTT.

The rearrangement uses TRBV27 and TRBJ2-2; TRBD2 aligns across 13 bases. J was trimmed by 2 bases and V by 3 bases; bases with no gene match: 9. CDR1 and CDR2 from the germline V gene are MNHEY and SMNVEV (reference sequence). This CDR3 is 19 amino acids long. CDR3 in DNA: TGTGCCAGCAGTTTTCGCGGACTAGCGGGAGACCCTAACACCGGGGAGCTGTTTTTT. Its translation is CASSFRGLAGDPNTGELFF.

V usage is TRBV6-1 and J usage is TRBJ2-6; D is unresolved. The ends were cut back, 4 bases at V and 1 base at J, with 11 bases in the middle. This CDR3 has 16 residues. Germline loops: CDR1 MNHNS, CDR2 SASEGT. The CDR3, as DNA: TGTGCCAGCAGTGTAACGGTGAAATCTGGGGCCAACGTCCTGACTTTC. It specifies CASSVTVKSGANVLTF.

This CDR3 is CASRNGELFF. CDR3 coding DNA: TGCGCCAGCAGAAACGGGGAGCTGTTTTTT. This chain links TRBV10-2 with TRBJ2-2; D remains ambiguous. Trimming shortened V by 6 bases and J by 7 bases, and 3 bases separated the two germline ends. This CDR3 comprises 10 residues. CDR1 and CDR2 (germline): WSHSY, SAAADI.

The rearrangement links TRBV4-1 to TRBJ2-5; D may be TRBD2 (5 bases). The CDR3 consists of 13 residues. Germline CDR1 MGHRA, CDR2 YSYEKL. V was clipped by 3 bases and J by 4 bases, with 9 bases between them. The CDR3 protein is CASSHLLGETQYF. The CDR3 DNA reads TGCGCCAGCAGCCATCTACTAGGAGAGACCCAGTACTTC.

The genes are TRBV7-9 and TRBJ1-4; D call uncertain. The CDR3 runs 15 residues. V was cut by 1 base and J by 4 bases, with 10 bases left in between. Germline V CDR1 and CDR2: SEHNR, FQNEAQ (reference sequence). The CDR3 DNA follows: TGTGCCAGCAGCTTAGGAACAGCTATTAATGAAAAACTGTTTTTT. Protein: CASSLGTAINEKLFF. The full variable domain, completed using reference TRBV7-9 and TRBJ1-4, is DTGVSQNPRHKITKRGQNVTFRCDPISEHNRLYWYRQTLGQGPEFLTYFQNEAQLEKSRLLSDRFSAERPKGSFSTLEIQRTEQGDSAMYLCASSLGTAINEKLFFGSGTQLSVL.

A single count supports this clone. This chain links TRBV28 with TRBJ2-7; a possible D gene is TRBD2 (5 bases). The germline V gene encodes CDR1 MDHEN and CDR2 SYDVKM. V dropped 7 bases and J dropped 1 base, with 17 bases sitting between them. This CDR3 region has 15 residues. In DNA form, the CDR3 reads TGTGCCAGCATCCTTCCGGGGTTTCGTTCCTACGAGCAGTACTTC. Amino acid sequence: CASILPGFRSYEQYF.